A single sample gave rise to the 32 T cell receptor beta chains below, sequenced in a study of cytomegalovirus exposure and HLA in healthy donors. The PCR ran on 60 Vbeta and 13 Jbeta primers. TCRdb keeps only in-frame clones here, not all; method: immunoSEQ multiplex PCR. The sample holds approximately 130,000 clones, more than 70% seen once. Material: PBMCs. Receptors originate from a woman between 50 and 59 years old in good health and CMV-seropositive.

This clone has more than one count but fewer than ten. The chain has TRBV30 and TRBJ1-1; D gene ambiguous. Germline CDR1 GTSNPN, CDR2 SVGIG (reference sequence). Trimming left V 3 bases short and J 8 bases short, with 13 bases between. The length of the CDR3 is 12 residues. CDR3 coding DNA: TGTGCCTGGAGGGCGGGGATAAAGGAAGCTTTCTTT. Residues: CAWRAGIKEAFF.

This clone was seen only once. The chain combines TRBV6-5 with TRBJ2-4, with 9 bases that match TRBD2. This CDR3 has 14 residues. CDR1 is MNHEY and CDR2 is SVGAGI in the germline V gene. J was trimmed by 10 bases and V by 6 bases; bases with no gene match: 10. CDR3: CASSRAGGPRIQYF. CDR3 in DNA: TGTGCCAGCAGCCGAGCGGGGGGCCCCAGAATTCAGTACTTC.

This rearrangement joins TRBV5-4 to TRBJ2-6; D gene ambiguous. The CDR3 covers 13 residues. V dropped 1 base and J dropped 3 bases, with 2 bases sitting between them. Looked up from germline, CDR1 is SGHNT and CDR2 is YYREEE (reference sequence). The CDR3 bases are TGTGCCAGCAGCTTGCGTGGGGCCAACGTCCTGACTTTC. It translates to CASSLRGANVLTF. Full variable domain (remainder filled in from reference TRBV5-4 and TRBJ2-6): ETGVTQSPTHLIKTRGQQVTLRCSSQSGHNTVSWYQQALGQGPQFIFQYYREEENGRGNFPPRFSGLQFPNYSSELNVNALELDDSALYLCASSLRGANVLTFGAGSRLTVL.

DNA of the CDR3: TGCAGCGTTGTGACCCCAGGGGGCTATGGCTACACCTTC. It codes for CSVVTPGGYGYTF. The gene calls are TRBV29-1 and TRBJ1-2; 7 bases fit TRBD1. The CDR3 loop spans 13 amino acids. Per the germline V gene, CDR1 is SQVTM and CDR2 is ANQGSEA. V shed 4 bases, J shed 4 bases, and the junction held 6 bases outside the gene matches. Variable domain in full (rest from reference TRBV29-1 and TRBJ1-2): SAVISQKPSRDICQRGTSLTIQCQVDSQVTMMFWYRQQPGQSLTLIATANQGSEATYESGFVIDKFPISRPNLTFSTLTVSNMSPEDSSIYLCSVVTPGGYGYTFGSGTRLTVV.

This clone was seen more than once but under ten times. This chain connects TRBV4-2 to TRBJ2-1; 8 bases line up with TRBD2. V lost 8 bases and J lost 1; bases outside the gene matches: 19. Germline V gene lookup returns CDR1 LGHNA and CDR2 YNFKEQ. The CDR3 contains 19 residues. CDR3 nucleotides: TGTGCCAGCGGTACAGCGCGAGCGGGAGCAACTCTTTCCTACAATGAGCAGTTCTTC. Translating it yields CASGTARAGATLSYNEQFF.

This clone was found a few times. Its ends do not fully match the called genes, so a read error is possible. This chain joins TRBV7-9 and TRBJ2-2, with 9 bases aligning to TRBD1. Germline CDR1 reads SEHNR; CDR2 reads FQNEAQ (reference sequence). This CDR3 spans 16 amino acids. The CDR3 region is CSSTDLGQGFAGELFF. The CDR3, as DNA: TGTTCCAGCACCGACCTGGGACAGGGTTTCGCCGGGGAGCTGTTTTTT.

The V call is TRBV10-3, the J call TRBJ2-7; weak D call: TRBD1 (6 bases). The V and J ends lost 6 bases and 1 base respectively, with 10 bases between them. CDR1 is ENHRY, CDR2 SYGVKD, per germline. The CDR3 is 13 residues long. CDR3 protein: CAISAGESYEQYF. CDR3 nucleotides: TGTGCCATCAGCGCAGGGGAGTCCTACGAGCAGTACTTC.

The rearrangement uses TRBV6-1 and TRBJ2-2; possibly TRBD1 for D (6 bases). V was cut by 2 bases and J by 4 bases, with 11 bases left in between. The CDR3 has 15 amino acids. Germline V gene data show CDR1 as MNHNS and CDR2 as SASEGT. Written as DNA, the CDR3 is TGTGCCAGCAGTGAAAACAGGGCGGGCACCGGGGAGCTGTTTTTT. It codes for CASSENRAGTGELFF.

The V call is TRBV2, the J call TRBJ1-4, with TRBD1 as a possible D gene (6 bases). Germline values: CDR1 SNHLY, CDR2 FYNNEI. The CDR3 has 13 amino acids. V lost 3 bases, J lost 11 bases, and 13 bases lay in between. The CDR3 region has the DNA TGTGCCAGCAGTGAGGGTCGTGGGGGCAAACTGTTTTTT. This sequence encodes CASSEGRGGKLFF.

The genes are TRBV2 and TRBJ2-5; D remains unclear. This CDR3 region has 12 residues. Germline-derived CDR1 and CDR2 are SNHLY and FYNNEI. Trimming shortened V by 2 bases and J by 2 bases, and 3 bases separated the two germline ends. This CDR3 reads CASSERQETQYF. The DNA for the CDR3 is TGTGCCAGCAGTGAACGGCAAGAGACCCAGTACTTC. Full variable domain (rest looked up from reference TRBV2 and TRBJ2-5): EPEVTQTPSHQVTQMGQEVILRCVPISNHLYFYWYRQILGQKVEFLVSFYNNEISEKSEIFDDQFSVERPDGSNFTLKIRSTKLEDSAMYFCASSERQETQYFGPGTRLLVL.

The genes are TRBV14 and TRBJ2-3; possible D gene TRBD2, 6 bases. The CDR3 spans 18 residues. Germline CDR1 is SGHDN and CDR2 is FVKESK. V was pared by 0 bases and J by 0 bases, with 16 bases between. The CDR3 region has the DNA TGTGCCAGCAGCCAAGATCCAATTGGGACTTCTAGCACAGATACGCAGTATTTT. Its translation is CASSQDPIGTSSTDTQYF.

The chain combines TRBV6-1 with TRBJ1-5, with no clear D. The length of the CDR3 is 15 residues. The V end was cut by 3 bases, the J end by 0 bases, with 9 bases between. Germline values: CDR1 MNHNS, CDR2 SASEGT. CDR3 bases: TGTGCCAGCAGTGACCTGCCTACTAGCAATCAGCCCCAGCATTTT. This gives the protein CASSDLPTSNQPQHF.

This chain connects TRBV6-5 to TRBJ2-7, with 7 nucleotides matching TRBD1. The CDR3 is 14 residues long. From germline, CDR1 is MNHEY and CDR2 SVGAGI. J gave up 5 bases and V 6 bases, and 10 bases lay outside the gene matches. CDR3 bases: TGTGCCAGCAGCCAAGGCCCGACAGGGAACGAGCAGTACTTC. Translated: CASSQGPTGNEQYF.

This clone was seen more than once but under ten times. The rearrangement links TRBV2 to TRBJ2-1, with 7 bases identical to TRBD2. In germline, CDR1 is SNHLY, CDR2 FYNNEI. CDR3 length: 16 amino acids. With 1 base clipped from V and 5 bases from J, the junction kept 8 bases outside the gene matches. For the CDR3, the DNA is TGTGCCAGCAGTGAAGGGCGCGGGGGTGCCAACAATGAGCAGTTCTTC. As protein: CASSEGRGGANNEQFF. Complete variable domain (other parts from reference TRBV2 and TRBJ2-1): EPEVTQTPSHQVTQMGQEVILRCVPISNHLYFYWYRQILGQKVEFLVSFYNNEISEKSEIFDDQFSVERPDGSNFTLKIRSTKLEDSAMYFCASSEGRGGANNEQFFGPGTRLTVL.

The chain links TRBV10-3 to TRBJ2-5; perhaps TRBD2 as D (6 bases). V lost 1 base and J 5 bases, leaving 8 bases between the germline ends. The CDR3 contains 13 residues. CDR1 and CDR2 (germline): ENHRY, SYGVKD. The CDR3: CAISEWAGETQYF. Here the CDR3 DNA reads TGTGCCATCAGTGAGTGGGCGGGGGAGACCCAGTACTTC.

In its sample, this clone was seen a few times. The V gene is TRBV10-3, the J gene TRBJ2-7, with D possibly TRBD2 on 5 matching bases. Per germline, CDR1 ENHRY and CDR2 SYGVKD. CDR3 length equals 14 residues. V was shortened by 5 bases and J by 3 bases, with 14 bases between the two germline ends. The CDR3 loop reads CAISRSAGSYEQYF. The CDR3 DNA sequence: TGTGCCATCAGTCGATCCGCTGGGAGCTACGAGCAGTACTTC.

CDR3 sequence (DNA): TGTGCCAGCCGCTTCAGCGGGGGTCGCACAGATACGCAGTATTTT. This translates into CASRFSGGRTDTQYF. The V gene is TRBV27, the J gene TRBJ2-3; 8 bases match TRBD2. After removal of 8 bases from V and 1 base from J, the junction contained 8 bases not matched to a gene. The germline gives CDR1 MNHEY, CDR2 SMNVEV (reference sequence). CDR3 length equals 15 residues.

The chain carries TRBV4-2 and TRBJ2-3, with D tentatively TRBD1 (5 bases). CDR1 is LGHNA and CDR2 is YNFKEQ in the germline V gene. The CDR3 has 17 residues. V lost 0 bases, J lost 0 bases, and 13 bases lay in between. DNA of the CDR3: TGTGCCAGCAGCCAAGATGAAAGGCCAGGGAGCACAGATACGCAGTATTTT. It encodes CASSQDERPGSTDTQYF.

The chain combines TRBV10-3 with TRBJ1-2; D uncertain. Germline V lookup: CDR1 ENHRY, CDR2 SYGVKD. V lost 3 bases and J 4 bases, leaving 15 bases between the germline ends. The CDR3 loop spans 15 amino acids. The DNA for the CDR3 is TGTGCCATCAGTGAAGTGGCACCGCGGAGCTATGGCTACACCTTC. Encoded protein: CAISEVAPRSYGYTF.

This chain links TRBV5-6 with TRBJ1-3; 7 positions match TRBD1. Looked up from germline, CDR1 is SGHDT and CDR2 is YYEEEE. The CDR3 runs 16 residues. The V and J ends lost 4 bases and 2 bases, in that order; junction bases with no gene match: 9. CDR3 protein: CASSQLDRVPGNTIYF. In nucleotides, the CDR3 is TGTGCCAGCAGCCAGCTCGACAGGGTGCCTGGAAACACCATATATTTT.

V gene TRBV5-6 combines with J gene TRBJ2-3, with 10 nucleotides matching TRBD2. Trimming cost V 5 bases and J 5 bases; bases outside gene matches: 11. Germline V gene lookup returns CDR1 SGHDT and CDR2 YYEEEE. CDR3 length: 16 residues. The CDR3 protein is CASRALLAGAGDTQYF. CDR3 coding DNA: TGTGCCAGCAGAGCCCTTCTAGCGGGGGCCGGAGATACGCAGTATTTT.

The sample holds one count of this clone. The chain has TRBV1 and TRBJ2-3; TRBD2 was called by the table and not checked on the DNA. TRBV1 is a pseudogene. The CDR3 covers 16 residues. CDR3: CTSSSRLAVSTDTQYF. The CDR3 DNA follows: TGCACCAGCAGCTCTCGACTAGCGGTAAGCACAGATACGCAGTATTTT.

The rearrangement links TRBV4-3 to TRBJ2-1; TRBD1 might be the D (6 bases). The CDR3 length is 13 residues. V dropped 5 bases and J dropped 9 bases, with 14 bases sitting between them. Germline loops: CDR1 LGHNA, CDR2 YSLEER. The CDR3 is CASSWTVGGEQFF. The CDR3 bases are TGCGCCAGCAGCTGGACGGTAGGGGGTGAGCAGTTCTTC.

This clone was observed a single time. The rearrangement uses TRBV7-9 and TRBJ1-4, with D maybe TRBD1 (5 bases). With 3 bases removed from V and 8 bases from J, the gap between germline ends came to 16 bases. This CDR3 is 15 amino acids long. CDR1 is SEHNR, CDR2 FQNEAQ, per germline (reference sequence). Written as DNA, the CDR3 is TGTGCCAGCAGCTTGGGTGCTGACGGGGGGGAAAAACTGTTTTTT. Translation gives CASSLGADGGEKLFF.

This clone is a singleton in its sample. CDR3 coding DNA: TGTGCCATCAGTAACCGGGACTACAAGAACACCGGGGAGCTGTTTTTT. This codes for CAISNRDYKNTGELFF. This chain uses TRBV10-3 with TRBJ2-2, with TRBD2 matching 7 bases. The V and J ends lost 5 bases and 1 base, in that order; junction bases with no gene match: 7. The CDR3 sequence is 16 residues long. CDR1 is ENHRY, CDR2 SYGVKD, per germline.

The chain is built from TRBV4-2 and TRBJ2-7; possible D gene TRBD2, 6 bases. The CDR3 has 14 residues. V shed 2 bases and J shed 7 bases, with 15 bases lying between them. Looked up from germline, CDR1 is LGHNA and CDR2 is YNFKEQ. Written as DNA, the CDR3 is TGTGCCAGCAGCCAATCGGCGGGATCAGGGGAGCAGTACTTC. Its translation: CASSQSAGSGEQYF.

This clone was counted only a few times. V is TRBV18 and J is TRBJ2-1; 10 positions agree with TRBD1. After removal of 4 bases from V and 7 bases from J, the junction contained 13 bases not matched to a gene. This CDR3 is 17 amino acids long. From germline, CDR1 is KGHSH and CDR2 LQKENI. Here the CDR3 DNA reads TGTGCCAGCTCACTCACCCGGAGGACAGGGGGGTTGAATGAGCAGTTCTTC. This codes for CASSLTRRTGGLNEQFF.

In the case of this clone: A read error may produce the germline difference seen at one junction end. V gene TRBV19 combines with J gene TRBJ2-7; TRBD2 matches 11 bases. This CDR3 is 13 amino acids long. CDR1 LNHDA and CDR2 SQIVND come from the germline V gene (reference sequence). The CDR3 coding sequence is TGTGCCAGTAGTATTTCGGGGACTAGCGGAGCTATCTTC. Its translation is CASSISGTSGAIF. Variable domain in full (rest from reference TRBV19 and TRBJ2-7): DGGITQSPKYLFRKEGQNVTLSCEQNLNHDAMYWYRQDPGQGLRLIYYSQIVNDFQKGDIAEGYSVSREKKESFPLTVTSAQKNPTAFYLCASSISGTSGAIFGPGTRLTVT.

The chain has TRBV29-1 and TRBJ2-5; D unresolved. The J call may be in error: the DNA end matches TRBJ2-7 better. In germline, CDR1 is SQVTM, CDR2 ANQGSEA. The CDR3 runs 12 residues. The CDR3 protein is CSVVSAGPEQYF. CDR3 coding DNA: TGCAGCGTTGTCAGCGCCGGTCCCGAGCAGTACTTC.

The chain uses TRBV5-4 and TRBJ2-2, with D possibly TRBD2 on 5 matching bases. Between the trimmed V and J ends, which lost 0 bases and 3 bases, there was a span of 6 bases. Germline values: CDR1 SGHNT, CDR2 YYREEE (reference sequence). This CDR3 is 14 amino acids long. The CDR3 spells CASSLVRDTGELFF. CDR3 coding DNA: TGTGCCAGCAGCTTGGTGCGGGACACCGGGGAGCTGTTTTTT.

The chain has TRBV7-2 and TRBJ1-3; D remains ambiguous. CDR1 SGHTA and CDR2 FQGNSA come from the germline V gene. This CDR3 contains 14 residues. V lost 1 base and J 4 bases, leaving 8 bases between the germline ends. Here the CDR3 DNA reads TGTGCCAGCAGCTTAGGGGGAGTCGGAAACACCATATATTTT. Translated: CASSLGGVGNTIYF.

This clone was seen more than once but under ten times. The chain combines TRBV7-2 with TRBJ2-7; 12 bases agree with TRBD2. Germline CDR1 reads SGHTA; CDR2 reads FQGNSA. The CDR3 extends over 16 amino acids. The V and J ends lost 5 bases and 1 base, in that order; junction bases with no gene match: 6. CDR3 DNA: TGTGCCAGCAGCACTACTAGCGGGAGGCCATCCTACGAGCAGTACTTC. Its protein is CASSTTSGRPSYEQYF.